This TCR beta chain was obtained from a study of blood T cells in healthy people across ages. V was clipped by 3 bases and J by 9 bases, with 6 bases between them. This CDR3 is built from 11 residues. Germline V gives CDR1 SGHAT, CDR2 FQNNGV. Sample-barcoded 5' priming and a J-beta primer mix drove a second PCR of 7 to 11 cycles. A single record per CDR3 protein comes from TCRdb applying MiXCR to the 5' RACE reads. The data hold 1.5 million to 2 million distinct CDR3 sequences, with about two fifths observed a single time. Points on this clonotype: Since a much larger clone is just one base distant, this may be a read error.

The sample consisted of blood. The chain recombines TRBV11-2 with TRBJ2-1; no definite D call. The clonotype was recovered from a human donor in good health. The CDR3 sequence is CASSFHGEQFF. As DNA, the CDR3 is TGTGCCAGCAGCTTCCATGGTGAGCAGTTCTTC.